This paragraph reports one TCR beta chain. Its antigen is not known. This sample was included in a study of radiotherapy plus CTLA-4 blockade in lung cancer. Study overall: Objective responses were recorded in roughly 17% of patients, with disease control recorded in approximately 32%. Findings of the study overall: Subsequent to radiotherapy plus ipilimumab, tumor-derived TCR clones underwent expansion in blood.

Per germline, CDR1 SGHTA and CDR2 FQGTGA. V lost 1 base to trimming and J lost 4 bases; unmatched junction nucleotides: 8. The CDR3 is 16 residues long. In chemo-refractory metastatic non-small-cell lung cancer, patients got ipilimumab CTLA-4 blockade together with focal radiation. Assay used: immunoSEQ multiplex PCR; TCRdb lists only in-frame clones, some missing. Seen here are around 82,000 clones, approximately 86% observed once, and the top ten hold approximately 16%. The J gene is TRBJ1-2, the V gene TRBV7-3; TRBD1 matches at 8 bases. Sequenced material: peripheral blood, taken from a patient treated with radiotherapy plus ipilimumab. The sequence was collected from a human donor with non-small cell lung cancer that progressed on radiotherapy plus ipilimumab. The CDR3: CASSLSRGRFPYGYTF. The CDR3 bases are TGTGCCAGCAGCTTAAGCAGGGGGCGCTTTCCCTATGGCTACACCTTC.